The 32 T cell receptor beta chains presented below share a single source sample, sequenced in a study of T cell repertoires in cytomegalovirus infection. No cognate antigen is known for these TCRs. TCRdb re-called the reads through MiXCR, storing one row per CDR3 protein. The repertoire consists of about 310,000 distinct CDR3 sequences, with just under 25% occurring once and the leading ten covering about 14%. The sample here was cultured PBMCs, taken from culture after CMV antigen stimulation. The receptors derive from a human donor in good health (CMV status not recorded). Some clones in this sample may be carry-over from other donors' samples.

The CDR3 reads CASSYWEPPGEQFF. The CDR3 DNA reads TGTGCCAGCAGTTACTGGGAACCCCCTGGGGAGCAGTTCTTC. The V call is TRBV6-6, the J call TRBJ2-1; no clear D gene. Between the trimmed V and J ends, which lost 1 base and 10 bases, there was a span of 14 bases. Germline-derived CDR1 and CDR2 are MNHNY and SVGAGI (reference sequence). The CDR3 totals 14 residues.

This clonotype was counted ten times or more. CDR3 region: CASSVERGYTGELFF. In DNA form, the CDR3 reads TGTGCCAGCAGCGTAGAGCGGGGCTACACCGGGGAGCTGTTTTTT. V usage is TRBV9 and J usage is TRBJ2-2; the match to TRBD2 covers 7 bases. V shed 0 bases and J 3 bases; nucleotides not matched to a gene: 2. Germline V gene lookup returns CDR1 SGDLS and CDR2 YYNGEE. The CDR3 spans 15 residues. The variable domain in full, completed from reference TRBV9 and TRBJ2-2, reads DSGVTQTPKHLITATGQRVTLRCSPRSGDLSVYWYQQSLDQGLQFLIQYYNGEERAKGNILERFSAQQFPDLHSELNLSSLELGDSALYFCASSVERGYTGELFFGEGSRLTVL.

V is TRBV9 and J is TRBJ2-1, with D possibly being TRBD2 (5 bases). From germline, CDR1 is SGDLS and CDR2 YYNGEE. The CDR3 spans 17 residues. V was shortened by 8 bases and J by 0 bases, with 21 bases between the two germline ends. CDR3 nucleotide sequence: TGTGCCAGTGCAGCGGTACGCAATATCGTCTCCTACAATGAGCAGTTCTTC. Translating gives CASAAVRNIVSYNEQFF. Complete variable domain (other parts from reference TRBV9 and TRBJ2-1): DSGVTQTPKHLITATGQRVTLRCSPRSGDLSVYWYQQSLDQGLQFLIQYYNGEERAKGNILERFSAQQFPDLHSELNLSSLELGDSALYFCASAAVRNIVSYNEQFFGPGTRLTVL.

This clonotype was picked up a small number of times. The rearrangement uses TRBV29-1 and TRBJ2-1, with D maybe TRBD2 (6 bases). The CDR3 spans 12 residues. Germline V gene data show CDR1 as SQVTM and CDR2 as ANQGSEA. V gave up 6 bases and J gave up 7 bases, with 13 bases separating them. The CDR3: CSVGGERNEQFF. DNA for the CDR3: TGCAGCGTCGGAGGGGAGAGGAATGAGCAGTTCTTC.

This clonotype was seen many times. In nucleotides, the CDR3 is TGTGCCAGCAGCTTTGAGGAGCGGGCCATCACAGATACGCAGTATTTT. Residues: CASSFEERAITDTQYF. This chain uses TRBV7-2 with TRBJ2-3; maybe TRBD2 (6 bases). The length of the CDR3 is 16 residues. Germline CDR1 and CDR2: SGHTA and FQGNSA. Trimming shortened V by 3 bases and J by 2 bases, and 15 bases separated the two germline ends.

V usage is TRBV27 and J usage is TRBJ1-2, with a tentative D call TRBD1 (6 bases). The CDR3 spans 15 residues. CDR1 is MNHEY, CDR2 SMNVEV, per germline (reference sequence). The ends were cut back, 4 bases at V and 6 bases at J, with 18 bases in the middle. CDR3 coding DNA: TGTGCCAGCAGTTCACCCCCGGGACATGCCGATGGCTACACCTTC. Translation: CASSSPPGHADGYTF.

A single count supports this clonotype. A much larger clone is a single base away; this may be a read error. The CDR3 DNA follows: TGTGTCAGCAGCCGGGGGCCCAGCGGGAGTGCAGATACGCAGTATTTT. Residues: CVSSRGPSGSADTQYF. The rearrangement links TRBV7-3 to TRBJ2-3; 8 bases fit TRBD2. From germline, CDR1 is SGHTA and CDR2 FQGTGA. The CDR3 is 16 amino acids.

This clonotype was detected a few times. This chain connects TRBV12-3 or TRBV12-4 to TRBJ2-1, with no clear D. V was shortened by 6 bases and J by 4 bases, with 10 bases between the two germline ends. The CDR3 has 13 residues. CDR3 loop: CASSLVPYNEQFF. CDR3 sequence (DNA): TGTGCCAGCAGCCTAGTTCCATACAATGAGCAGTTCTTC.

In this sample, this clonotype turned up many times. The J gene is TRBJ2-7, the V gene TRBV7-2; TRBD2 aligns across 11 bases. The CDR3 length is 17 residues. Germline values: CDR1 SGHTA, CDR2 FQGNSA. The trim removed 1 base at V and 3 bases at J, leaving 8 bases unmatched. The CDR3 DNA reads TGTGCCAGCAGCTTAGAGCTAGCGGGAGGTTCTGGCTACGAGCAGTACGTC. It codes for CASSLELAGGSGYEQYV.

This clonotype was detected a few times. The rearrangement joins TRBV11-2 to TRBJ2-1, with TRBD2 identical over 8 bases. With 0 bases clipped from V and 6 bases from J, the junction kept 7 bases outside the gene matches. CDR3 length equals 16 residues. CDR1 and CDR2 (germline): SGHAT, FQNNGV. The CDR3 DNA follows: TGTGCCAGCAGCTTAGATCCGGCGGGAGGATTCAATGAGCAGTTCTTC. Amino acids: CASSLDPAGGFNEQFF.

The rearrangement links TRBV11-2 to TRBJ2-1; D possibly corresponds to TRBD2 (6 bases). Germline V gene data show CDR1 as SGHAT and CDR2 as FQNNGV. Deletions cut 3 bases from V and 4 bases from J, with 13 bases between. The CDR3 is 15 amino acids. CDR3 bases: TGTGCCAGCAGCTTTGGGGGTAGCGGTTACAATGAGCAGTTCTTC. Amino acids: CASSFGGSGYNEQFF. The full variable domain, rest sourced from reference TRBV11-2 and TRBJ2-1, is EAGVAQSPRYKIIEKRQSVAFWCNPISGHATLYWYQQILGQGPKLLIQFQNNGVVDDSQLPKDRFSAERLKGVDSTLKIQPAKLEDSAVYLCASSFGGSGYNEQFFGPGTRLTVL.

This clonotype was observed at least ten times. The V and J genes are TRBV6-2 or TRBV6-3 and TRBJ1-2; D is uncertain. CDR1 MNHEY and CDR2 SVGEGT come from the germline V gene. The CDR3 consists of 13 residues. V lost 6 bases to trimming and J lost 4 bases, with 12 bases between them. The CDR3 DNA is TGTGCCAGCAGATGGACCGCAACCTATGGCTACACCTTC. Translation gives CASRWTATYGYTF.

The CDR3 DNA follows: TGCGCCAGCAGCCAAGGGGACTCAAACAATGAGCAGTTCTTC. Its protein is CASSQGDSNNEQFF. This sequence joins TRBV4-3 and TRBJ2-1, with D perhaps TRBD2 (6 bases). The ends were cut back, 1 base at V and 5 bases at J, with 9 bases in the middle. The V gene's germline CDR1 is LGHNA and CDR2 YSLEER. This CDR3 is 14 amino acids long.

This chain links TRBV12-3 or TRBV12-4 with TRBJ1-5; the D gene is possibly TRBD1 (5 bases). The CDR3 is 14 amino acids. V lost 4 bases to trimming and J lost 11 bases, with 18 bases between them. CDR3 coding DNA: TGTGCCAGCAGTTATACCGGGACCCCATCGTCCCAGCATTTT. Translation gives CASSYTGTPSSQHF.

This clonotype was seen at least ten times. The V call is TRBV7-2, the J call TRBJ1-6; 10 nucleotides align to TRBD1. CDR1 and CDR2 (germline): SGHTA, FQGNSA. The CDR3 covers 15 residues. V lost 1 base to trimming and J lost 10 bases; unmatched junction nucleotides: 4. The CDR3 nucleotides are TGTGCCAGCAGCTTAGGAGGGACAGGGGTCTCACCCCTCCACTTT. It is translated as CASSLGGTGVSPLHF.

This clonotype has a count of ten or more. V gene TRBV7-2 combines with J gene TRBJ1-4; D is ambiguous. CDR3 length equals 13 residues. CDR1 is SGHTA, CDR2 FQGNSA, per germline. V lost 6 bases, J lost 3 bases, and 8 bases lay in between. Written as DNA, the CDR3 is TGTGCCAGCAGGTCACGGGCTAATGAAAAACTGTTTTTT. Translated, it gives CASRSRANEKLFF.

The chain is built from TRBV20-1 and TRBJ2-3; D unclear. The CDR3 has 13 amino acids. Looked up from germline, CDR1 is DFQATT and CDR2 is SNEGSKA (reference sequence). The V end lost 3 bases, the J end lost 1 base, and 8 bases lay between the germline ends. The CDR3 region is CSARVVGTDTQYF. CDR3 DNA: TGCAGTGCTAGGGTAGTCGGCACAGATACGCAGTATTTT.

Ten or more counts support this clonotype. The J gene is TRBJ2-7, the V gene TRBV7-2, with TRBD2 matching over 8 bases. CDR1 and CDR2 from the germline V gene are SGHTA and FQGNSA. The trim removed 4 bases at V and 3 bases at J, leaving 11 bases unmatched. The CDR3 runs to 16 residues. The CDR3 bases are TGTGCCAGCAGCTCATTACGCAGGACTAGCCTCTACGAGCAGTACTTC. Translating it yields CASSSLRRTSLYEQYF.

In this sample, this clonotype turned up a few times. The genes are TRBV7-9 and TRBJ2-7; D is possibly TRBD2 (5 bases). Germline-derived CDR1 and CDR2 are SEHNR and FQNEAQ (reference sequence). This CDR3 spans 15 amino acids. Trimming cost V 5 bases and J 6 bases, with 20 bases left between them. CDR3 in amino acids: CASSPITSRLGEQYF. The CDR3 DNA sequence: TGTGCCAGCAGCCCGATAACTAGTCGCTTGGGCGAGCAGTACTTC.

This rearrangement joins TRBV7-9 to TRBJ1-2; D not resolved. Looked up from germline, CDR1 is SEHNR and CDR2 is FQNEAQ (reference sequence). The germline V and J ends were trimmed by 5 bases and 4 bases, with 11 bases remaining between them. This CDR3 comprises 13 residues. The CDR3 here is CASSPVVSYGYTF. The CDR3 DNA is TGTGCCAGCAGCCCCGTGGTGAGCTATGGCTACACCTTC.

This clonotype was found once. V usage is TRBV29-1 and J usage is TRBJ1-1; the match to TRBD1 covers 8 bases. The germline CDR1 and CDR2 sequences are SQVTM and ANQGSEA. This CDR3 contains 13 residues. Trimming removed 7 bases from V and 8 bases from J; junction bases left unmatched: 12. The CDR3 DNA reads as TGCAGCGCTTTCCCCTGGGACAGGTCGGAAGCTTTCTTT. It encodes CSAFPWDRSEAFF. The variable domain in full, completed from reference TRBV29-1 and TRBJ1-1, reads SAVISQKPSRDICQRGTSLTIQCQVDSQVTMMFWYRQQPGQSLTLIATANQGSEATYESGFVIDKFPISRPNLTFSTLTVSNMSPEDSSIYLCSAFPWDRSEAFFGQGTRLTVV.

This clonotype was recorded once. The V gene is TRBV6-2 or TRBV6-3, the J gene TRBJ1-5, with D perhaps matching TRBD1 (6 bases). The length of the CDR3 is 12 residues. The germline V gene has CDR1 MNHEY and CDR2 SVGEGT. Written as DNA, the CDR3 is TGTGCAGGGGGGTTCGGCAATCAGCCCCAGCATTTT. Translation: CAGGFGNQPQHF.

As to this clonotype: A much larger clone lies one base from this, so it may be a read error. V usage is TRBV7-2 and J usage is TRBJ1-1; 10 bases fit TRBD1. The V gene's germline CDR1 is SGHTA and CDR2 FQGNSA. The CDR3 consists of 17 residues. V shed 5 bases and J 4 bases; nucleotides not matched to a gene: 13. CDR3 in amino acids: CASSVVPGQGMGTEAFF. Here the CDR3 DNA reads TGTGCCAGCAGCGTCGTCCCGGGACAGGGGATGGGCACTGAAGCTTTCTTT. The variable domain in full, completed from reference TRBV7-2 and TRBJ1-1, reads GAGVSQSPSNKVTEKGKDVELRCDPISGHTALYWYRQSLGQGLEFLIYFQGNSAPDKSGLPSDRFSAERTGGSVSTLTIQRTQQEDSAVYLCASSVVPGQGMGTEAFFGQGTRLTVV.

The genes are TRBV7-4 and TRBJ1-3; possible D gene TRBD1, 6 bases. V lost 2 bases, J lost 0 bases, and 8 bases lay in between. CDR3 length: 15 residues. Germline V CDR1 and CDR2: SGHVT, SQSDAQ. The CDR3 region has the DNA TGTGCCAGCAGCTTAACGGACAGCTCTGGAAACACCATATATTTT. Amino acid sequence: CASSLTDSSGNTIYF.

This clonotype was observed a few times. The chain employs TRBV6-5 and TRBJ1-3; 12 nucleotides align to TRBD1. J gave up 4 bases and V 4 bases, and 5 bases lay outside the gene matches. The CDR3 sequence is 16 residues long. CDR1 and CDR2 (germline): MNHEY, SVGAGI. The CDR3 here is CASSWTGQGAGNTIYF. As DNA, the CDR3 is TGTGCCAGCAGTTGGACGGGACAGGGGGCAGGAAACACCATATATTTT.

This chain links TRBV4-3 with TRBJ1-1, with D possibly TRBD1 on 5 matching bases. V was cut by 1 base and J by 11 bases, with 17 bases left in between. This CDR3 contains 14 residues. Germline values: CDR1 LGHNA, CDR2 YSLEER. The CDR3 DNA is TGCGCCAGCAGCCAAGCGCAAATTGGGACCCGGGCTTTCTTT. Translation gives CASSQAQIGTRAFF.

The chain employs TRBV19 and TRBJ1-5; D unclear. The length of the CDR3 is 13 residues. The V and J ends lost 5 bases and 0 bases respectively, with 5 bases between them. Germline CDR1 and CDR2: LNHDA and SQIVND (reference sequence). The CDR3, as DNA: TGTGCCAGTAGTGCGGATAGCAATCAGCCCCAGCATTTT. Translated, it gives CASSADSNQPQHF.

This clonotype came up many times. CDR3 coding DNA: TGTGCCAGCAGCTTAGGGGGCAGTCATACGCAGTATTTT. Translating gives CASSLGGSHTQYF. The chain carries TRBV7-8 and TRBJ2-3, with a tentative D call TRBD1 (5 bases). Deletions cut 1 base from V and 7 bases from J, with 9 bases between. Per the germline V gene, CDR1 is SGHVS and CDR2 is FQNEAQ. The CDR3 runs 13 residues.

The V call is TRBV11-3, the J call TRBJ2-1, with 7 bases aligning to TRBD2. The trim removed 1 base at V and 10 bases at J, leaving 7 bases unmatched. Germline CDR1 SGHNT, CDR2 YENEEA. The CDR3 has 14 residues. The CDR3 DNA follows: TGTGCCAGCAGCTTAGGAGGGAGGGAACGGGAGCAGTTCTTC. It yields the protein CASSLGGREREQFF.

This clonotype was detected ten times or more. This rearrangement joins TRBV27 to TRBJ1-5, with D unresolved. This CDR3 has 13 residues. V lost 5 bases and J lost 4, with 9 bases in between. Per the germline V gene, CDR1 is MNHEY and CDR2 is SMNVEV (reference sequence). CDR3 amino acids: CASSPYSNQPQHF. The CDR3 DNA reads TGTGCCAGCAGTCCCTACAGTAATCAGCCCCAGCATTTT.

This clonotype has ten or more counts. V and J are TRBV7-2 and TRBJ1-2, with unresolved D. Trimming stripped 6 bases from V and 3 bases from J, with 14 bases between. The CDR3 has 14 residues. Germline V gene lookup returns CDR1 SGHTA and CDR2 FQGNSA. The chain's CDR3 is CASSQNGDYYGYTF. Written as DNA, the CDR3 is TGTGCCAGCAGTCAGAACGGAGATTACTATGGCTACACCTTC.

This clonotype was seen a few times. CDR3 nucleotides: TGTGCCAGCAGCTTAGCTGGGGGGCCCGAGCAGTACGTC. Its translation is CASSLAGGPEQYV. The chain couples TRBV11-2 to TRBJ2-7; D possibly matches TRBD1 or TRBD2 (6 bases each). Looked up from germline, CDR1 is SGHAT and CDR2 is FQNNGV. V lost 1 base and J 6 bases, leaving 10 bases between the germline ends. This CDR3 region has 13 residues.